The 17 T cell receptor beta chains below were found in one sample sequenced in a study of response to subunit inactivated influenza vaccine. Each CDR3 protein is one row after TCRdb ran MiXCR on the RT-PCR reads. Of 800,000 or so distinct CDR3 sequences listed, 21% were seen once; the top ten hold 10% to 13%. The source material was PBMCs from blood, sampled roughly 5 days after vaccination. The receptor set was obtained from a man in his fifties or sixties who received an inactivated influenza vaccine.

The chain employs TRBV4-1 and TRBJ2-7; 8 nucleotides line up with TRBD2. CDR1 and CDR2 (germline): MGHRA, YSYEKL. The V and J ends lost 11 bases and 4 bases, in that order; junction bases with no gene match: 13. CDR3 size: 14 residues. The CDR3 nucleotides are TGCGCCTCATCCCCCGGGAGGGAGGCTTACGAGCAGTACTTC. Translating it yields CASSPGREAYEQYF.

The V call is TRBV2, the J call TRBJ1-2; D not resolved. Germline CDR1 and CDR2: SNHLY and FYNNEI. This CDR3 has 10 amino acids. The V and J ends lost 8 bases and 8 bases respectively, with 9 bases between them. DNA for the CDR3: TGTGCCAGCGAGACCGCGGGCTACACCTTC. Encoded protein: CASETAGYTF.

V and J are TRBV28 and TRBJ2-2; D is ambiguous. Germline lookup yields CDR1 MDHEN and CDR2 SYDVKM. The CDR3 spans 14 residues. The CDR3 reads CASEGQTNTGELFF. The CDR3 nucleotides read TGTGCGAGCGAAGGGCAAACGAACACCGGGGAGCTGTTTTTT. Drawing the rest from reference TRBV28 and TRBJ2-2, the complete variable domain is DVKVTQSSRYLVKRTGEKVFLECVQDMDHENMFWYRQDPGLGLRLIYFSYDVKMKEKGDIPEGYSVSREKKERFSLILESASTNQTSMYLCASEGQTNTGELFFGEGSRLTVL.

There are a few counts of this clonotype. This chain connects TRBV12-3 or TRBV12-4 to TRBJ1-1; the D gene is possibly TRBD1 (6 bases). This CDR3 is 12 amino acids long. Trimming took 6 bases from V and 7 from J, leaving 12 bases between them. CDR3 DNA sequence: TGTGCCAGCAGGCAGATAGGGGGTGAAGCTTTCTTT. Amino acid sequence: CASRQIGGEAFF.

This clonotype was seen more than once but under ten times. V gene TRBV7-3 combines with J gene TRBJ1-2; 10 nucleotides align to TRBD1. The junction had 5 bases not matched to a gene; V was cut back by 3 bases and J by 7 bases. CDR3 length: 14 amino acids. Looked up from germline, CDR1 is SGHTA and CDR2 is FQGTGA. CDR3 bases: TGTGCCAGCAGCTTGACAGGGGGCGCGGTTGGCTACACCTTC. Its protein product is CASSLTGGAVGYTF.

This rearrangement joins TRBV7-9 to TRBJ2-1, with D perhaps matching TRBD2 (7 bases). The CDR3 is made up of 16 amino acids. Trimming removed 1 base at V and 6 bases at J, with 16 bases between. In germline, CDR1 is SEHNR, CDR2 FQNEAQ (reference sequence). Here the CDR3 reads CASSLGSGGQSNEQFF. CDR3 nucleotides: TGTGCCAGCAGCTTAGGTTCGGGGGGCCAGTCCAATGAGCAGTTCTTC.

V is TRBV4-3 and J is TRBJ2-7; D gene ambiguous. Germline CDR1 is LGHNA and CDR2 is YSLEER. The CDR3 spans 15 residues. Between the trimmed V and J ends, which lost 1 base and 1 base, there was a span of 11 bases. The CDR3 sequence is CASSQVQHPSYEQYF. As DNA, the CDR3 is TGCGCCAGCAGCCAAGTTCAGCACCCATCCTACGAGCAGTACTTC.

This chain connects TRBV20-1 to TRBJ2-5, with unresolved D. Trimming cost V 0 bases and J 7 bases, with 18 bases left between them. Germline CDR1 reads DFQATT; CDR2 reads SNEGSKA (reference sequence). The CDR3 length is 15 residues. The CDR3 loop is CSARDLGTPQVTQYF. CDR3 nucleotide sequence: TGCAGTGCTAGAGATCTTGGCACACCCCAGGTGACCCAGTACTTC.

In regard to this clonotype: Because it lacks the conserved phenylalanine or tryptophan at the end, this CDR3 is likely a read error. The chain uses TRBV20-1 and TRBJ2-3; D perhaps matches TRBD1 (6 bases). V was pared by 6 bases and J by 6 bases, with 10 bases between. There are 11 residues in the CDR3. Germline V gene data show CDR1 as DFQATT and CDR2 as SNEGSKA (reference sequence). The DNA of the CDR3 is TGCAGTGCACACAGGGCCGATACGCAGTATCTT. Amino acid sequence: CSAHRADTQYL.

The rearrangement joins TRBV20-1 to TRBJ1-1, with 8 bases identical to TRBD1. J was trimmed by 4 bases and V by 3 bases; bases with no gene match: 10. Germline CDR1 reads DFQATT; CDR2 reads SNEGSKA (reference sequence). This CDR3 is built from 15 residues. CDR3 protein: CSARSDWTGSTEAFF. As DNA, the CDR3 is TGCAGTGCTAGGTCTGACTGGACAGGGAGCACTGAAGCTTTCTTT.

This clonotype has only a few counts. V usage is TRBV7-2 and J usage is TRBJ2-3, with TRBD2 matching 7 bases. V lost 3 bases to trimming and J lost 2 bases; unmatched junction nucleotides: 8. This CDR3 is built from 16 residues. Per the germline V gene, CDR1 is SGHTA and CDR2 is FQGNSA. In DNA form, the CDR3 reads TGTGCCAGCAGCTTTTTGCCCGGGACTACCACAGATACGCAGTATTTT. It codes for CASSFLPGTTTDTQYF. Looking up the rest from reference TRBV7-2 and TRBJ2-3 gives the full variable domain: GAGVSQSPSNKVTEKGKDVELRCDPISGHTALYWYRQSLGQGLEFLIYFQGNSAPDKSGLPSDRFSAERTGGSVSTLTIQRTQQEDSAVYLCASSFLPGTTTDTQYFGPGTRLTVL.

This chain joins TRBV2 and TRBJ2-1; 8 bases match TRBD2. Germline V CDR1 and CDR2: SNHLY, FYNNEI. Trimming cost V 8 bases and J 8 bases; bases outside gene matches: 14. The CDR3 consists of 15 residues. CDR3 sequence: CASGLGGTRGHEQFF. In nucleotides, the CDR3 is TGTGCCAGCGGCCTCGGGGGGACTAGAGGGCATGAGCAGTTCTTC.

This clonotype showed up just a few times. The CDR3 sequence is CASSLALRERETQYF. The CDR3, as DNA: TGTGCCAGCAGCTTAGCTTTACGGGAGAGGGAGACCCAGTACTTC. The chain carries TRBV7-2 and TRBJ2-5; D might be TRBD2 (6 bases). Germline V gene lookup returns CDR1 SGHTA and CDR2 FQGNSA. The V end was cut by 0 bases, the J end by 5 bases, with 13 bases between. The CDR3 is 15 amino acids.

In its sample, this clonotype was seen a few times. This chain links TRBV11-1 with TRBJ2-1; 9 nucleotides align to TRBD2. The length of the CDR3 is 21 residues. CDR1 and CDR2 (germline): SGHAT, FQDESV (reference sequence). With V trimmed by 5 bases and J by 3 bases, 23 bases remained unmatched. CDR3 amino acids: CASSGRHLGLAGMRSYNEQFF. In DNA, the CDR3 is TGTGCCAGCAGCGGCCGGCACCTCGGTCTAGCGGGGATGCGGAGCTACAATGAGCAGTTCTTC. The complete variable domain, with remaining parts taken from reference TRBV11-1 and TRBJ2-1, reads EAEVAQSPRYKITEKSQAVAFWCDPISGHATLYWYRQILGQGPELLVQFQDESVVDDSQLPKDRFSAERLKGVDSTLKIQPAELGDSAMYLCASSGRHLGLAGMRSYNEQFFGPGTRLTVL.

This clonotype occurred a few times. V gene TRBV5-1 combines with J gene TRBJ2-1; 13 positions agree with TRBD2. After removal of 4 bases from V and 13 bases from J, the junction contained 5 bases not matched to a gene. This CDR3 contains 13 residues. Germline values: CDR1 SGHRS, CDR2 YFSETQ. As DNA, the CDR3 is TGCGCCAGCAGCCCAGGGACTAGCGGGATTCAGTTCTTC. This sequence encodes CASSPGTSGIQFF.

This clonotype was seen a single time. The chain couples TRBV7-9 to TRBJ2-7; no clear D. The CDR3 totals 14 residues. CDR1 is SEHNR and CDR2 is FQNEAQ in the germline V gene (reference sequence). The V gene lost 3 bases and the J gene lost 4 bases, with 13 bases spanning the gap. CDR3 sequence: CASSFSTAGYEQYF. Here the CDR3 DNA reads TGTGCCAGCAGCTTCTCTACAGCTGGGTACGAGCAGTACTTC.

This clonotype was detected many times. CDR3 loop: CASRRSGAKYNEQFF. The CDR3 DNA follows: TGTGCCAGCCGACGGTCAGGGGCAAAGTACAATGAGCAGTTCTTC. The rearrangement uses TRBV7-9 and TRBJ2-1, with D tentatively TRBD1 (6 bases). This CDR3 is 15 amino acids long. Germline CDR1 and CDR2: SEHNR and FQNEAQ (reference sequence). Trimming stripped 8 bases from V and 4 bases from J, with 18 bases between.